Listed here are 19 T cell receptor beta chains from one sample, sequenced in a study of T-cell memory formation after mild COVID-19. In TCRdb, the 5' RACE reads were re-called with MiXCR into one record per CDR3 protein. Here the sample spans some 190,000 distinct CDR3 sequences, roughly 17% being singletons. The sequenced sample consisted of PBMCs or a T cell subset sorted from them (not recorded which). The receptors derive from an adult woman who had mild COVID-19 (a few samples of this study predate the infection). Cell type and time point are not known.

The table lists this clonotype with a few counts. The rearrangement links TRBV7-2 to TRBJ2-1; no clear D. The V and J ends lost 0 bases and 9 bases respectively, with 6 bases between them. The germline V gene has CDR1 SGHTA and CDR2 FQGNSA. The CDR3 length is 12 residues. The DNA for the CDR3 is TGTGCCAGCAGCTTAGCTCTGGGTGAGCAGTTCTTC. Protein sequence: CASSLALGEQFF.

The chain carries TRBV18 and TRBJ1-1, with TRBD1 matching 7 bases. Germline V gene lookup returns CDR1 KGHSH and CDR2 LQKENI. This CDR3 contains 14 residues. The V and J ends lost 1 base and 5 bases, in that order; junction bases with no gene match: 4. The DNA for the CDR3 is TGTGCCAGCTCACCACAGGGGGCCGGGACTGAAGCTTTCTTT. Its protein is CASSPQGAGTEAFF.

The chain links TRBV5-1 to TRBJ2-1, with TRBD2 identical over 7 bases. The germline V gene encodes CDR1 SGHRS and CDR2 YFSETQ. The CDR3 runs 16 residues. V shed 4 bases and J 0 bases; nucleotides not matched to a gene: 7. The CDR3 sequence is CASSHTSASSYNEQFF. The DNA for the CDR3 is TGCGCCAGCAGCCATACTAGCGCGAGCTCCTACAATGAGCAGTTCTTC.

This clonotype appeared many times. The genes are TRBV7-9 and TRBJ1-2, with D perhaps TRBD1 (5 bases). Trimming stripped 5 bases from V and 2 bases from J, with 15 bases between. CDR3 length: 15 amino acids. The V gene's germline CDR1 is SEHNR and CDR2 FQNEAQ (reference sequence). This CDR3 is CASSPQGGANYGYTF. CDR3 sequence (DNA): TGTGCCAGCAGCCCTCAGGGAGGGGCGAACTATGGCTACACCTTC.

This clonotype has a handful of counts. The chain joins TRBV20-1 to TRBJ2-1; 11 bases are shared with TRBD2. Germline V gene sequence: CDR1 DFQATT, CDR2 SNEGSKA (reference sequence). Trimming at V came to 4 bases and at J to 9 bases, leaving 8 bases not matched to a gene. CDR3 length equals 14 residues. Written as DNA, the CDR3 is TGCAGTGCTACCGGGACTAGCGGCGGTAGTGAGCAGTTCTTC. Amino acids: CSATGTSGGSEQFF.

This clonotype has only a few counts. This chain uses TRBV7-8 with TRBJ1-5, with a possible D match to TRBD1 (5 bases). The CDR3 consists of 15 residues. V was shortened by 4 bases and J by 0 bases, with 10 bases between the two germline ends. The germline V gene encodes CDR1 SGHVS and CDR2 FQNEAQ. For the CDR3, the DNA is TGTGCCAGCAGCTACCTCGGGACTAGCAATCAGCCCCAGCATTTT. Translation: CASSYLGTSNQPQHF.

The chain is built from TRBV9 and TRBJ2-7; weak D call: TRBD2 (6 bases). V was pared by 0 bases and J by 0 bases, with 10 bases between. This CDR3 comprises 15 residues. Germline V gene data show CDR1 as SGDLS and CDR2 as YYNGEE. For the CDR3, the DNA is TGTGCCAGCAGCGTAGGACTAGGACACTCCTACGAGCAGTACTTC. It yields the protein CASSVGLGHSYEQYF. The variable domain in full, with the rest retrieved from reference TRBV9 and TRBJ2-7, is DSGVTQTPKHLITATGQRVTLRCSPRSGDLSVYWYQQSLDQGLQFLIQYYNGEERAKGNILERFSAQQFPDLHSELNLSSLELGDSALYFCASSVGLGHSYEQYFGPGTRLTVT.

This clonotype qualifies as medium-sized (0.01 to 0.1%). The chain couples TRBV7-2 to TRBJ2-3; D not certain. Germline V gene lookup returns CDR1 SGHTA and CDR2 FQGNSA. The CDR3 is 15 amino acids. Trimming took off 7 bases at V and 0 bases at J, with 14 bases between the two ends. As DNA, the CDR3 is TGTGCCAGCATCCCCCTGTGGCCTAGCACAGATACGCAGTATTTT. Protein: CASIPLWPSTDTQYF.

This chain joins TRBV7-9 and TRBJ1-6, with 10 bases fitting TRBD1. The germline V gene has CDR1 SEHNR and CDR2 FQNEAQ (reference sequence). J lost 7 bases, V lost 5 bases, and 5 bases had no gene match. CDR3 size: 15 residues. CDR3 coding DNA: TGTGCCAGCAGCGCCCCGGGACAGGGGAATTCACCCCTCCACTTT. Translating gives CASSAPGQGNSPLHF. Full variable domain (outside the CDR3, taken from reference TRBV7-9 and TRBJ1-6): DTGVSQNPRHKITKRGQNVTFRCDPISEHNRLYWYRQTLGQGPEFLTYFQNEAQLEKSRLLSDRFSAERPKGSFSTLEIQRTEQGDSAMYLCASSAPGQGNSPLHFGNGTRLTVT.

The chain employs TRBV5-6 and TRBJ2-5, with D unclear. The germline V gene encodes CDR1 SGHDT and CDR2 YYEEEE. The CDR3 runs 12 residues. V was shortened by 2 bases and J by 6 bases, with 8 bases between the two germline ends. The CDR3 DNA sequence: TGTGCCAGCAGCTTAGGTCCCCAGACCCAGTACTTC. Protein product: CASSLGPQTQYF. Filled out from reference TRBV5-6 and TRBJ2-5, the complete variable domain reads DAGVTQSPTHLIKTRGQQVTLRCSPKSGHDTVSWYQQALGQGPQFIFQYYEEEERQRGNFPDRFSGHQFPNYSSELNVNALLLGDSALYLCASSLGPQTQYFGPGTRLLVL.

Many counts were recorded for this clonotype. Here the CDR3 DNA reads TGTGCCAGCAGTACCCCCATGAGGGATACGCAGTATTTT. Translating gives CASSTPMRDTQYF. The chain couples TRBV25-1 to TRBJ2-3; no clear D. CDR1 and CDR2 from the germline V gene are MGHDK and SYGVNS. The V end was cut by 5 bases, the J end by 6 bases, with 12 bases between. The CDR3 sequence is 13 residues long.

The table lists this clonotype with a few counts. The chain recombines TRBV29-1 with TRBJ2-7; D possibly corresponds to TRBD2 (6 bases). The CDR3 has 13 amino acids. V lost 6 bases, J lost 6 bases, and 18 bases lay in between. Germline V lookup: CDR1 SQVTM, CDR2 ANQGSEA. The CDR3: CSVELARAAEQYF. The CDR3 DNA is TGCAGCGTCGAACTAGCTCGGGCTGCCGAGCAGTACTTC.

This chain links TRBV29-1 with TRBJ1-1, with D unclear. The CDR3 spans 12 residues. From germline, CDR1 is SQVTM and CDR2 ANQGSEA. The DNA for the CDR3 is TGCAGTATGGACGGACTGAACACTGAAGCTTTCTTT. Protein: CSMDGLNTEAFF. The variable domain in full, completed from reference TRBV29-1 and TRBJ1-1, reads SAVISQKPSRDICQRGTSLTIQCQVDSQVTMMFWYRQQPGQSLTLIATANQGSEATYESGFVIDKFPISRPNLTFSTLTVSNMSPEDSSIYLCSMDGLNTEAFFGQGTRLTVV.

In this sample, this clonotype turned up a few times. The gene calls are TRBV2 and TRBJ2-2, with 13 bases that match TRBD2. Germline V CDR1 and CDR2: SNHLY, FYNNEI. This CDR3 is 16 amino acids long. Losses at the gene ends were 4 bases for V and 3 bases for J; bases not matched to a gene: 2. The CDR3 region is CASSGLAGGYTGELFF. DNA of the CDR3: TGTGCCAGCAGTGGACTAGCGGGGGGATACACCGGGGAGCTGTTTTTT.

CDR3 nucleotide sequence: TGCGCCAGCACCACGGACAACTCCTACGAGCAGTACTTC. Translated: CASTTDNSYEQYF. This chain links TRBV5-1 with TRBJ2-7, with D perhaps matching TRBD1 (5 bases). The CDR3 covers 13 residues. Germline CDR1 and CDR2: SGHRS and YFSETQ. V lost 6 bases to trimming and J lost 0 bases, with 10 bases between them.

The chain combines TRBV5-1 with TRBJ2-2; 8 bases fit TRBD1. With 2 bases clipped from V and 6 bases from J, the junction kept 6 bases outside the gene matches. Germline V gene data show CDR1 as SGHRS and CDR2 as YFSETQ. The CDR3 covers 15 residues. The CDR3 DNA follows: TGCGCCAGCAGCTTTATCCAGGGGGCGGCCGGGGAGCTGTTTTTT. It translates to CASSFIQGAAGELFF.

The rearrangement links TRBV27 to TRBJ2-4; D remains unclear. The CDR3 is made up of 16 amino acids. V shed 1 base and J shed 0 bases, with 10 bases lying between them. CDR1 and CDR2 (germline): MNHEY, SMNVEV (reference sequence). CDR3 in amino acids: CASSLLMALAKNIQYF. The CDR3, as DNA: TGTGCCAGCAGTTTATTGATGGCCCTAGCCAAAAACATTCAGTACTTC.

This chain uses TRBV7-9 with TRBJ2-2, with D tentatively TRBD2 (6 bases). The CDR3 loop spans 14 amino acids. The germline V and J ends were trimmed by 3 bases and 7 bases, with 12 bases remaining between them. Per germline, CDR1 SEHNR and CDR2 FQNEAQ (reference sequence). The CDR3 loop reads CASSLGPEGGELFF. As DNA, the CDR3 is TGTGCCAGCAGCTTGGGACCGGAGGGCGGGGAGCTGTTTTTT.

This clonotype has more than one count but fewer than ten. The chain has TRBV24-1 and TRBJ2-1; TRBD1 agrees at 11 bases. Germline lookup yields CDR1 KGHDR and CDR2 SFDVKD. The CDR3 is 16 amino acids. Losses at the gene ends were 3 bases for V and 8 bases for J; bases not matched to a gene: 8. The CDR3 bases are TGTGCCACCAGTGATACGGACAGGGGGCGCGGGTATGAGCAGTTCTTC. Its translation: CATSDTDRGRGYEQFF.